This T cell receptor (beta chain) came from a study of blood T cell repertoires in COVID-19. This clone has more than one count but fewer than ten. Other DNA variants within this sample encode the same CDR3. V lost 6 bases and J lost 3; bases outside the gene matches: 2. This CDR3 is built from 13 residues. Germline V lookup: CDR1 KGHSH, CDR2 LQKENI. Measured with immunoSEQ multiplex PCR; TCRdb has only the in-frame clones, and not every one. This sample has 240,000 or so clones, with approximately 78% found just once. The sequenced material came from peripheral blood. This clonotype was sampled from a woman aged 18-29 years with acute or convalescent COVID-19. The V call is TRBV18, the J call TRBJ2-7; TRBD1 aligns across 10 bases. CDR3 DNA sequence: TGTGCCAGCTCGAGGACAGGGGGCTACGAGCAGTACTTC. This translates into CASSRTGGYEQYF.